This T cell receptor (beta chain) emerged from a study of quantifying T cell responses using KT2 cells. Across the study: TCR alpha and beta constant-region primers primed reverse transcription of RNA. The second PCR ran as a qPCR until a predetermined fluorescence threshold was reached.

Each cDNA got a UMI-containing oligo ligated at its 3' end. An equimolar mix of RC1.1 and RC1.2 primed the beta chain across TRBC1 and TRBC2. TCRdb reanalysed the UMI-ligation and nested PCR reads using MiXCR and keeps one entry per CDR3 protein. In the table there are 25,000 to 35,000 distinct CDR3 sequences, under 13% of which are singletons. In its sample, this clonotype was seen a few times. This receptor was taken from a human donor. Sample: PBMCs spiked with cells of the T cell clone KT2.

CDR3 DNA sequence: TGCGCCAGCAGCCAAGGCGGTCTAGCGGGACTCGGCAGCGGGGAGCTGTTTTTT. Translated, it gives CASSQGGLAGLGSGELFF. The rearrangement links TRBV4-1 to TRBJ2-2; the match to TRBD2 covers 9 bases. The CDR3 runs to 18 residues. The V segment lost 1 base and the J segment 7 bases; nucleotides outside the gene matches: 13. Germline V gives CDR1 MGHRA, CDR2 YSYEKL.